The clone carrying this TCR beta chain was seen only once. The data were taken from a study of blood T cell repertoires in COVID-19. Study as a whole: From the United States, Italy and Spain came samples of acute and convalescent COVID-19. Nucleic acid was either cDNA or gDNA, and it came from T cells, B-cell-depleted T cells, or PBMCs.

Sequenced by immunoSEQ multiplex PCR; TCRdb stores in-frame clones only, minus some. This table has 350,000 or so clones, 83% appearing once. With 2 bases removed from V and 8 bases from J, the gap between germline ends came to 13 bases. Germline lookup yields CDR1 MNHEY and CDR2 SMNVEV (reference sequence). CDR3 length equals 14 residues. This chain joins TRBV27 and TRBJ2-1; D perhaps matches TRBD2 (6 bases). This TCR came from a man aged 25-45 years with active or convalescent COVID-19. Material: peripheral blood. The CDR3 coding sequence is TGTGCCAGCAGTTTAGAACAGTGGGGGGATGAGCAGTTCTTC. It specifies CASSLEQWGDEQFF.